The 8 T cell receptor beta chains below were found in one sample sequenced in a study of T cell clonotyping in hematopoietic cell transplantation (dated by TCRdb to about 2021). The receptor library was made with the immunoSEQ multiplex PCR assay. Not all clones reach the TCRdb copy of this immuneACCESS table, which keeps in-frame sequences only. Checked studies attribute under half of the gap to unresolved V genes and leave the rest unexplained. The sample includes about 13,000 clones, with around 90% observed a single time. Together, the top ten hold roughly 1.2% of the sample. Sample: peripheral blood mononuclear cells. These receptors were taken from a man in his thirties or forties in good health. Some clones in this sample may be carry-over from other donors' samples.

The chain employs TRBV25-1 and TRBJ1-5; D possibly corresponds to TRBD1 (6 bases). Germline-derived CDR1 and CDR2 are MGHDK and SYGVNS. The CDR3 length is 15 residues. The V and J ends lost 2 bases and 6 bases respectively, with 14 bases between them. This CDR3 is CASSEPGGAAQPQHF. CDR3 nucleotide sequence: TGTGCCAGCAGTGAACCGGGGGGGGCGGCTCAGCCCCAGCATTTT.

V and J are TRBV27 and TRBJ1-6; D not certain. The CDR3 sequence is 13 residues long. Trimming removed 8 bases from V and 6 bases from J, with 11 bases in between. CDR1 is MNHEY and CDR2 is SMNVEV in the germline V gene (reference sequence). CDR3 protein: CASPGWGNSPLHF. CDR3 DNA sequence: TGTGCCAGCCCGGGGTGGGGTAATTCACCCCTCCACTTT.

This sequence joins TRBV6-5 and TRBJ1-2; D not resolved. The CDR3 extends over 15 amino acids. Germline V gene data show CDR1 as MNHEY and CDR2 as SVGAGI. V lost 6 bases to trimming and J lost 4 bases, with 18 bases between them. The CDR3 nucleotides are TGTGCCAGCAGACGAGCTCAGTTCTCTAGCTATGGCTACACCTTC. Protein product: CASRRAQFSSYGYTF.

This clone came up once. The chain links TRBV6-6 to TRBJ1-1, with D hard to call. Trimming left V 2 bases short and J 7 bases short, with 8 bases between. Germline V gene data show CDR1 as MNHNY and CDR2 as SVGAGI (reference sequence). The CDR3 contains 12 residues. In DNA form, the CDR3 reads TGTGCCAGCAGTTACGGCAGCGATGAAGCTTTCTTT. It yields the protein CASSYGSDEAFF.

The chain combines TRBV6-5 with TRBJ1-5; no clear D. Germline V gene lookup returns CDR1 MNHEY and CDR2 SVGAGI. The V end lost 5 bases, the J end lost 7 bases, and 15 bases lay between the germline ends. CDR3 length: 14 residues. DNA for the CDR3: TGTGCCAGCAGTCCATTGATGGAGGACCAGCCCCAGCATTTT. Residues: CASSPLMEDQPQHF.

The chain has TRBV7-2 and TRBJ2-2, with 9 positions matching TRBD1. CDR1 and CDR2 (germline): SGHTA, FQGNSA. Germline trimming cut 2 bases from V and 7 bases from J; bases unmatched to any gene: 5. The CDR3 runs to 15 residues. CDR3 protein: CASSLQQGAYGELFF. In DNA, the CDR3 is TGTGCCAGCAGCTTACAACAGGGGGCTTACGGGGAGCTGTTTTTT.

This chain connects TRBV7-2 to TRBJ1-4, with TRBD1 matching over 7 bases. This CDR3 comprises 16 residues. Germline V gene sequence: CDR1 SGHTA, CDR2 FQGNSA. V lost 2 bases, J lost 0 bases, and 3 bases stayed unmatched. CDR3 nucleotides: TGTGCCAGCAGCTTACTCAGGGGGGCAACTAATGAAAAACTGTTTTTT. It is translated as CASSLLRGATNEKLFF. The full variable domain, in which reference TRBV7-2 and TRBJ1-4 provide the parts outside the CDR3, is GAGVSQSPSNKVTEKGKDVELRCDPISGHTALYWYRQSLGQGLEFLIYFQGNSAPDKSGLPSDRFSAERTGGSVSTLTIQRTQQEDSAVYLCASSLLRGATNEKLFFGSGTQLSVL.

This sequence joins TRBV6-5 and TRBJ1-5, with 9 bases lining up with TRBD1. The trim removed 2 bases at V and 3 bases at J, leaving 2 bases unmatched. The CDR3 contains 15 residues. The germline gives CDR1 MNHEY, CDR2 SVGAGI. The CDR3 loop reads CASSYGTGNNQPQHF. The CDR3 nucleotides are TGTGCCAGCAGTTACGGGACAGGGAACAATCAGCCCCAGCATTTT.